Included here is one T cell receptor (beta chain) sequence, with context. There are 16 residues in the CDR3. Germline V lookup: CDR1 SGHAT, CDR2 FQNNGV. Trimming took 6 bases from V and 1 from J; bases not matched to a gene: 12. Reverse transcription used about 0.45 to 1 ug RNA and random hexamers. Across 54 Vbeta and 13 Jbeta, TCR beta CDR3 was amplified with immunoSEQ multiplex PCR. MiXCR, applied by TCRdb to the immunoSEQ multiplex PCR reads, yields one record per CDR3 protein. The table has hundreds of thousands of distinct CDR3 sequences, about 94% seen once; the top ten hold 0.06% to 0.08%. The data were taken from a study of CD8 T cells in Susac syndrome.

The sequence came from a human donor with multiple sclerosis. The genes are TRBV11-2 and TRBJ2-7; 7 positions match TRBD1. The specimen was CD4+ T cells from PBMCs. Written as DNA, the CDR3 is TGTGCCAGCAGTTCAGTGGGGGACAGAAAATCCTACGAGCAGTACGTC. Translating it yields CASSSVGDRKSYEQYV.